The rows below give T cell receptor beta chains drawn from one sample of a study of T cell repertoires in cytomegalovirus infection. These receptors' targets are unknown. In TCRdb, the reads were re-called with MiXCR into one record per CDR3 protein. The table lists 200,000 to 250,000 distinct CDR3 sequences, 35% to 40% of them singletons. The specimen comprised CD8+ T cells from cultured PBMCs, sampled from culture after CMV antigen stimulation. These receptors originate from a human donor in good health (CMV status not recorded). Some clones in this sample may be carry-over from other donors' samples. Both conserved end residues are part of each CDR3. The D gene is left open where the match is weak. Some rows have no size entry. The others give once, few or many, or a class for an expanded clone.

j_gene: TRBJ2-2; v_gene: TRBV19; d_gene: TRBD1; abundance: once; CDR3aa: CASSRQGRDIGELFF; CDR3nt: TGTGCCAGTAGCCGACAGGGGAGAGACATCGGGGAGCTGTTTTTT
j_gene: TRBJ1-2; v_gene: TRBV7-6; d_gene: NA; abundance: NA; CDR3aa: CASSLTLTGRNYGYTF; CDR3nt: TGTGCCAGCAGCTTAACCCTTACAGGGCGTAACTATGGCTACACCTTC
j_gene: TRBJ2-1; v_gene: TRBV12-5; d_gene: NA; abundance: NA; CDR3aa: CASGHRASSYNEQFF; CDR3nt: TGTGCTAGTGGTCACAGGGCGAGCTCCTACAATGAGCAGTTCTTC
j_gene: TRBJ2-1; v_gene: TRBV2; d_gene: TRBD2; abundance: NA; CDR3aa: CASSGLAGGLSYNEQFF; CDR3nt: TGTGCCAGCAGTGGACTAGCGGGGGGTCTTTCCTACAATGAGCAGTTCTTC
j_gene: TRBJ1-6; v_gene: TRBV7-3; d_gene: NA; abundance: NA; CDR3aa: CASSLTLGSPLHF; CDR3nt: TGTGCCAGCAGCCTGACTTTAGGTTCACCCCTCCACTTT
j_gene: TRBJ2-1; v_gene: TRBV2; d_gene: TRBD2; abundance: few; CDR3aa: CASSVAGGSYNEQFF; CDR3nt: TGTGCCAGCAGTGTAGCGGGAGGGTCCTACAATGAGCAGTTCTTC
j_gene: TRBJ2-3; v_gene: TRBV27; d_gene: NA; abundance: many; CDR3aa: CASSPRGRGPRSTDTQYF; CDR3nt: TGTGCCAGCAGCCCGAGAGGGCGGGGACCTCGGAGCACAGATACGCAGTATTTT
j_gene: TRBJ2-1; v_gene: TRBV11-3; d_gene: TRBD2; abundance: few; CDR3aa: CASSSSGTDSYNEQFF; CDR3nt: TGTGCCAGCAGTTCCAGCGGGACTGACTCCTACAATGAGCAGTTCTTC
j_gene: TRBJ2-7; v_gene: TRBV11-2; d_gene: NA; abundance: NA; CDR3aa: CASSLGGVEDEQYF; CDR3nt: TGTGCCAGCAGCTTAGGGGGGGTAGAAGACGAGCAGTACTTC
j_gene: TRBJ2-5; v_gene: TRBV20-1; d_gene: TRBD2; abundance: few; CDR3aa: CSAGTSGRRKTQYF; CDR3nt: TGCAGTGCCGGGACTAGCGGGAGGAGGAAGACCCAGTACTTC
j_gene: TRBJ2-7; v_gene: TRBV28; d_gene: NA; abundance: NA; CDR3aa: CASIPVSSDKNSYEQYF; CDR3nt: TGTGCCAGCATCCCAGTCTCTTCAGATAAAAACTCCTACGAGCAGTACTTC
j_gene: TRBJ1-2; v_gene: TRBV27; d_gene: NA; abundance: NA; CDR3aa: CASSLGAGAGYGYTF; CDR3nt: TGTGCCAGCAGTTTGGGAGCGGGGGCTGGGTATGGCTACACCTTC
j_gene: TRBJ2-7; v_gene: TRBV27; d_gene: NA; abundance: NA; CDR3aa: CASSLTLRHSITYEQYF; CDR3nt: TGTGCCAGCAGTTTAACCCTCCGACATTCGATTACCTACGAGCAGTACTTC
j_gene: TRBJ2-1; v_gene: TRBV11-2; d_gene: TRBD1; abundance: few; CDR3aa: CASTYQGAEDEQFF; CDR3nt: TGTGCCAGCACCTACCAGGGGGCGGAGGATGAGCAGTTCTTC
j_gene: TRBJ2-7; v_gene: TRBV28; d_gene: TRBD1; abundance: NA; CDR3aa: CASSSNVGTGVSYEQYF; CDR3nt: TGTGCCAGCAGTTCAAACGTCGGGACAGGGGTATCCTACGAGCAGTACTTC
j_gene: TRBJ2-6; v_gene: TRBV7-2; d_gene: NA; abundance: NA; CDR3aa: CASTLPGFNPGANVLTF; CDR3nt: TGTGCCAGCACCTTACCAGGATTCAACCCTGGGGCCAACGTCCTGACTTTC
j_gene: TRBJ2-3; v_gene: TRBV5-4; d_gene: NA; abundance: NA; CDR3aa: CASRPQDGGQHSTDTTYF; CDR3nt: TGTGCCAGCAGACCACAGGACGGGGGACAGCATAGCACAGATACGACGTATTTT
j_gene: TRBJ2-7; v_gene: TRBV7-6; d_gene: TRBD1; abundance: few; CDR3aa: CASSAEVSGGVKYF; CDR3nt: TGTGCCAGCAGCGCCGAGGTGTCAGGGGGCGTCAAGTACTTC
j_gene: TRBJ2-1; v_gene: TRBV7-3; d_gene: NA; abundance: few; CDR3aa: CASSPRFLRNEQFF; CDR3nt: TGTGCCAGCAGCCCTCGTTTTCTTCGCAATGAGCAGTTCTTC
j_gene: TRBJ1-6; v_gene: TRBV7-8; d_gene: NA; abundance: many; CDR3aa: CASSLYHRVNSPLHF; CDR3nt: TGTGCCAGCAGCTTATACCACAGGGTCAATTCACCCCTCCACTTT
j_gene: TRBJ2-7; v_gene: TRBV12-3/TRBV12-4; d_gene: TRBD2; abundance: NA; CDR3aa: CASSLGLAGPPPYVQYF; CDR3nt: TGTGCCAGCAGTTTAGGTCTAGCGGGCCCCCCCCCCTACGTGCAGTACTTC
j_gene: TRBJ2-3; v_gene: TRBV5-4; d_gene: TRBD1; abundance: NA; CDR3aa: CASSRGGQGAADTQYF; CDR3nt: TGTGCCAGCAGCCGCGGGGGACAGGGGGCTGCAGATACGCAGTATTTT
j_gene: TRBJ1-1; v_gene: TRBV7-9; d_gene: NA; abundance: NA; CDR3aa: CASSLNLENTEAFF; CDR3nt: TGTGCCAGCAGCTTAAACCTAGAGAACACTGAAGCTTTCTTT
j_gene: TRBJ1-2; v_gene: TRBV7-9; d_gene: NA; abundance: few; CDR3aa: CASIPSGRAGYTF; CDR3nt: TGTGCCAGCATCCCTAGCGGGCGGGCTGGCTACACCTTC
j_gene: TRBJ2-3; v_gene: TRBV29-1; d_gene: TRBD1; abundance: few; CDR3aa: CSVEDRGGATDTQYF; CDR3nt: TGCAGCGTTGAAGACCGAGGGGGCGCGACAGATACGCAGTATTTT
j_gene: TRBJ1-5; v_gene: TRBV19; d_gene: NA; abundance: few; CDR3aa: CASRNREFGNQPQHF; CDR3nt: TGTGCCAGTCGTAACAGGGAATTCGGCAATCAGCCCCAGCATTTT
j_gene: TRBJ2-7; v_gene: TRBV6-6; d_gene: NA; abundance: many; CDR3aa: CASKAAVGTLSYEQYF; CDR3nt: TGTGCCAGCAAAGCGGCCGTGGGTACCCTCTCCTACGAGCAGTACTTC
j_gene: TRBJ2-7; v_gene: TRBV9; d_gene: NA; abundance: once; CDR3aa: CASSAEGGGSEQYF; CDR3nt: TGTGCCAGCAGCGCGGAAGGTGGGGGGTCCGAGCAGTACTTC
j_gene: TRBJ2-7; v_gene: TRBV12-3/TRBV12-4; d_gene: NA; abundance: few; CDR3aa: CASSLARNYEQYF; CDR3nt: TGTGCCAGCAGTTTGGCCAGAAACTACGAGCAGTACTTC
j_gene: TRBJ2-2; v_gene: TRBV7-6; d_gene: NA; abundance: NA; CDR3aa: CASSLGGGSGTGELFF; CDR3nt: TGTGCCAGCAGCTTAGGTGGCGGGTCTGGCACCGGGGAGCTGTTTTTT
j_gene: TRBJ2-7; v_gene: TRBV28; d_gene: NA; abundance: large; CDR3aa: CASTPTQLDYEQYF; CDR3nt: TGTGCCAGCACTCCCACCCAACTAGACTACGAGCAGTACTTC
j_gene: TRBJ2-5; v_gene: TRBV6-1; d_gene: TRBD1; abundance: few; CDR3aa: CASSDPDRVNVRETQYF; CDR3nt: TGTGCCAGCAGTGACCCTGACAGGGTCAATGTTCGGGAGACCCAGTACTTC
j_gene: TRBJ2-7; v_gene: TRBV19; d_gene: NA; abundance: NA; CDR3aa: CASSIDGNSYEQYF; CDR3nt: TGTGCCAGTAGTATAGACGGGAACTCCTACGAGCAGTACTTC
j_gene: TRBJ1-1; v_gene: TRBV7-9; d_gene: NA; abundance: NA; CDR3aa: CASSVSGANTEAFF; CDR3nt: TGTGCCAGCAGTGTTTCGGGGGCGAACACTGAAGCTTTCTTT
j_gene: TRBJ2-7; v_gene: TRBV12-3/TRBV12-4; d_gene: TRBD1; abundance: few; CDR3aa: CASRARGPYEQYF; CDR3nt: TGTGCCAGCAGAGCCAGGGGGCCTTACGAGCAGTACTTC
j_gene: TRBJ2-2; v_gene: TRBV6-6; d_gene: TRBD2; abundance: NA; CDR3aa: CASSPRVAGSNTGELFF; CDR3nt: TGTGCCAGCAGCCCCAGAGTAGCGGGATCAAACACCGGGGAGCTGTTTTTT
j_gene: TRBJ1-2; v_gene: TRBV15; d_gene: TRBD1; abundance: NA; CDR3aa: CATSRGQGNYGYTF; CDR3nt: TGTGCCACCAGCAGAGGACAGGGGAACTATGGCTACACCTTC
j_gene: TRBJ2-5; v_gene: TRBV11-2; d_gene: TRBD2; abundance: NA; CDR3aa: CASSPTSGGALQYF; CDR3nt: TGTGCCAGCAGCCCCACTAGCGGGGGGGCCCTCCAGTACTTC
j_gene: TRBJ1-3; v_gene: TRBV25-1; d_gene: NA; abundance: NA; CDR3aa: CASSEWVGRKNGNTIYF; CDR3nt: TGTGCCAGCAGTGAATGGGTGGGCCGCAAGAATGGAAACACCATATATTTT
j_gene: TRBJ1-2; v_gene: TRBV29-1; d_gene: NA; abundance: NA; CDR3aa: CSVEFELYGYTF; CDR3nt: TGCAGCGTTGAATTTGAACTCTATGGCTACACCTTC
j_gene: TRBJ2-2; v_gene: TRBV12-5; d_gene: NA; abundance: NA; CDR3aa: CASGLIPRGSGELFF; CDR3nt: TGTGCTAGTGGTTTGATACCTAGGGGGAGCGGGGAGCTGTTTTTT
j_gene: TRBJ1-1; v_gene: TRBV4-1; d_gene: NA; abundance: NA; CDR3aa: CASSQVKQLNTEAFF; CDR3nt: TGCGCCAGCAGCCAAGTGAAACAGCTGAACACTGAAGCTTTCTTT
j_gene: TRBJ1-1; v_gene: TRBV6-2/TRBV6-3; d_gene: NA; abundance: few; CDR3aa: CASSWTLATEAFF; CDR3nt: TGTGCCAGCAGCTGGACACTTGCCACTGAAGCTTTCTTT
j_gene: TRBJ2-1; v_gene: TRBV2; d_gene: TRBD2; abundance: NA; CDR3aa: CASSEWIGSSGRDNEQFF; CDR3nt: TGTGCCAGCAGTGAATGGATCGGATCTAGCGGGAGAGACAATGAGCAGTTCTTC
j_gene: TRBJ1-1; v_gene: TRBV19; d_gene: NA; abundance: NA; CDR3aa: CASRWGSRPTEAFF; CDR3nt: TGTGCCAGTCGTTGGGGCAGCCGGCCCACTGAAGCTTTCTTT
j_gene: TRBJ1-4; v_gene: TRBV7-9; d_gene: NA; abundance: NA; CDR3aa: CASSPFSPGSDEKLFF; CDR3nt: TGTGCCAGCAGCCCCTTTAGTCCGGGATCGGATGAAAAACTGTTTTTT